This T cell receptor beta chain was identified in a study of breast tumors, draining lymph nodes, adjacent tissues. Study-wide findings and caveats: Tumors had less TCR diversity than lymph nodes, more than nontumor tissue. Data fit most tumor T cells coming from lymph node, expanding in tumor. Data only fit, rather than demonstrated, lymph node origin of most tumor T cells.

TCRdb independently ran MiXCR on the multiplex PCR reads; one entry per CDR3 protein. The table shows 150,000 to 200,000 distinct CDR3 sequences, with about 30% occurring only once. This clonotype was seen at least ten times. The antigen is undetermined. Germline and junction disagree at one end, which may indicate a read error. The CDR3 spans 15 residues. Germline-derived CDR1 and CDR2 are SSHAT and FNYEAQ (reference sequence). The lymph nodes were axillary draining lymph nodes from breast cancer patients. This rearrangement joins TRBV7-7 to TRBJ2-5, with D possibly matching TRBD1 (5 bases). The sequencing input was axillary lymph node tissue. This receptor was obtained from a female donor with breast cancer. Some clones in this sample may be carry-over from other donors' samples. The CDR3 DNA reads TGTGCTAGCAGCTTAATATCAGGGCCGGCAGAGACCCAGTACTTC. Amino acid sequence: CASSLISGPAETQYF.